This TCR beta chain originates from a study of T-cell memory formation after mild COVID-19. General study points: Memory from before infection featured some responding clones, which suggests cross-reactive memory joined.

Germline assignment: CDR1 SGHRS and CDR2 YFSETQ. The J segment lost 8 bases and the V segment lost 4 bases, leaving 7 bases of the junction unmatched. CDR3 length: 13 amino acids. 5'RACE primed at constant segments yielded TCR alpha and TCR beta cDNA libraries bearing sample barcodes and UMIs. TCRdb re-called the 5' RACE reads through MiXCR, storing one row per CDR3 protein. The table records 280,000 or so distinct CDR3 sequences, around 17% of them present only once. Points on this clonotype: Its antigen is undetermined.

The V gene is TRBV5-1, the J gene TRBJ1-2; TRBD1 aligns across 8 bases. The TCR comes from a man younger than 35 who had mild COVID-19 (a few samples of this study predate the infection). Cell type and time point are not known. The sequencing sample was made of PBMCs or a T cell subset sorted from them (not recorded which). Written as DNA, the CDR3 is TGCGCCAGCAGCGCTGGACAGGGAGACGGCTACACCTTC. Protein product: CASSAGQGDGYTF.